The sequence of this T cell receptor beta chain was determined in a study of blood T cell repertoires in COVID-19. Repertoires were generated with immunoSEQ multiplex PCR, while TCRdb's copy carries only in-frame clones and drops some. The sample gives roughly 50,000 clones, approximately 90% of which show up once; 28% is in the top ten. This clone appeared a single time. The CDR3 has 13 amino acids. The germline CDR1 and CDR2 sequences are LNHDA and SQIVND (reference sequence). Trimming pared 4 bases from V and 4 bases from J, leaving 8 bases between. This chain connects TRBV19 to TRBJ1-5; D perhaps matches TRBD1 (5 bases). The sequencing sample was made of peripheral blood. This receptor was obtained from a human donor in a cohort sampled during active COVID-19. The CDR3 DNA reads TGTGCCAGTAGTAACGACAGAAATCAGCCCCAGCATTTT. Encoded protein: CASSNDRNQPQHF.